These 23 T cell receptor beta chains were sequenced from one sample in a study of control samples from healthy donors and cancer patients. Some clones are missing from TCRdb's copy, which holds only in-frame ones; the method was immunoSEQ multiplex PCR. The sample yields about 73,000 clones, roughly 87% seen once. The specimen was blood. The receptors were gathered from a woman in her forties or fifties in good health.

This clone has a single count. V gene TRBV2 combines with J gene TRBJ1-1; D is undetermined. Per germline, CDR1 SNHLY and CDR2 FYNNEI. The CDR3 extends over 17 amino acids. The V end lost 0 bases, the J end lost 0 bases, and 14 bases lay between the germline ends. The CDR3 here is CASSEAGDFGVNTEAFF. DNA of the CDR3: TGTGCCAGCAGTGAAGCGGGTGATTTCGGTGTGAACACTGAAGCTTTCTTT.

This clone was seen just once. The chain couples TRBV5-4 to TRBJ2-1; no firm D call. The V gene's germline CDR1 is SGHNT and CDR2 YYREEE (reference sequence). The V end was cut by 9 bases, the J end by 7 bases, with 8 bases between. There are 10 residues in the CDR3. CDR3 residues: CATGRNEQFF. The CDR3 bases are TGTGCCACCGGAAGGAATGAGCAGTTCTTC.

The chain uses TRBV27 and TRBJ2-7; D is perhaps TRBD2 (5 bases). Trimming cost V 2 bases and J 2 bases, with 7 bases left between them. The CDR3 sequence is 13 residues long. From germline, CDR1 is MNHEY and CDR2 SMNVEV (reference sequence). CDR3 amino acids: CASSLEGTYEQYF. In DNA, the CDR3 is TGTGCCAGCAGTTTAGAGGGAACCTACGAGCAGTACTTC.

V gene TRBV11-2 combines with J gene TRBJ2-7; 10 bases are a match to TRBD2. The CDR3 has 15 residues. Germline V gene data show CDR1 as SGHAT and CDR2 as FQNNGV. J was trimmed by 6 bases and V by 5 bases; bases with no gene match: 10. CDR3: CASSLVASGSAEQYF. The DNA of the CDR3 is TGTGCCAGCAGCCTAGTGGCTAGCGGGAGCGCCGAGCAGTACTTC.

This clone was seen a few times. The chain joins TRBV7-9 to TRBJ2-2; TRBD2 agrees at 7 bases. V dropped 4 bases and J dropped 6; count of bases not matched to a gene: 8. CDR1 is SEHNR, CDR2 FQNEAQ, per germline (reference sequence). The CDR3 is 15 residues long. CDR3 region: CASSSLSGKSGELFF. The CDR3 DNA follows: TGTGCCAGCAGCTCCCTAAGCGGGAAGTCCGGGGAGCTGTTTTTT.

There are a few counts of this clone. This sequence joins TRBV5-1 and TRBJ1-1, with D tentatively TRBD1 (6 bases). Trimming took off 4 bases at V and 1 base at J, with 17 bases between the two ends. The germline V gene encodes CDR1 SGHRS and CDR2 YFSETQ. This CDR3 region has 16 residues. The CDR3 loop reads CASSPLRGVGNTEAFF. The CDR3 nucleotides read TGCGCCAGCAGCCCACTTAGGGGGGTGGGGAACACTGAAGCTTTCTTT.

V and J are TRBV9 and TRBJ1-5; D is ambiguous. CDR1 is SGDLS, CDR2 YYNGEE, per germline. This CDR3 spans 13 amino acids. The V gene lost 4 bases and the J gene lost 4 bases, with 9 bases spanning the gap. This CDR3 reads CASSPDGNQPQHF. As DNA, the CDR3 is TGTGCCAGCAGCCCGGACGGGAATCAGCCCCAGCATTTT.

The chain has TRBV3-1 (or the pseudogene TRBV3-2) and TRBJ1-2; maybe TRBD1 (5 bases). The CDR3 is 16 amino acids. V lost 5 bases and J 0 bases, leaving 16 bases between the germline ends. Germline CDR1 reads LGHDT; CDR2 reads YNNKEL (reference sequence). The CDR3 sequence: CASSIGLQGANYGYTF. In DNA form, the CDR3 reads TGTGCCAGCAGCATCGGGCTCCAGGGAGCTAACTATGGCTACACCTTC.

This chain joins TRBV7-2 and TRBJ2-7; D unclear. The CDR3 loop spans 14 amino acids. With 1 base removed from V and 7 bases from J, the gap between germline ends came to 14 bases. Germline V gene data show CDR1 as SGHTA and CDR2 as FQGNSA. Here the CDR3 reads CASSLDMMTMEQYF. The DNA of the CDR3 is TGTGCCAGCAGCTTAGATATGATGACGATGGAGCAGTACTTC.

The chain joins TRBV7-9 to TRBJ1-2; D is unclear. This CDR3 contains 14 residues. V lost 1 base and J lost 5, with 11 bases in between. Germline V gives CDR1 SEHNR, CDR2 FQNEAQ (reference sequence). As DNA, the CDR3 is TGTGCCAGCAGCTTAGATGGGGAAGGTTATGGCTACACCTTC. Protein: CASSLDGEGYGYTF. The complete variable domain, with remaining parts taken from reference TRBV7-9 and TRBJ1-2, reads DTGVSQNPRHKITKRGQNVTFRCDPISEHNRLYWYRQTLGQGPEFLTYFQNEAQLEKSRLLSDRFSAERPKGSFSTLEIQRTEQGDSAMYLCASSLDGEGYGYTFGSGTRLTVV.

V usage is TRBV10-3 and J usage is TRBJ2-1; 11 bases fit TRBD2. V was clipped by 3 bases and J by 12 bases; unmatched bases: 1. Germline loops: CDR1 ENHRY, CDR2 SYGVKD. This CDR3 region has 12 residues. CDR3 in amino acids: CAISDLAGGQFF. The CDR3 nucleotides read TGTGCCATCAGTGATCTAGCGGGAGGGCAGTTCTTC.

J is TRBJ1-2 and V is TRBV6-5; perhaps TRBD1 as D (6 bases). The germline gives CDR1 MNHEY, CDR2 SVGAGI. The CDR3 spans 13 residues. V shed 2 bases and J shed 10 bases, with 14 bases lying between them. In nucleotides, the CDR3 is TGTGCCAGCAGTTACGGCAGGGAGGGGGTCTACACCTTC. Its protein product is CASSYGREGVYTF.

J is TRBJ2-7 and V is TRBV11-2; TRBD1 matches 9 bases. This CDR3 is built from 17 residues. Trimming removed 1 base from V and 3 bases from J; junction bases left unmatched: 10. In germline, CDR1 is SGHAT, CDR2 FQNNGV. CDR3 nucleotide sequence: TGTGCCAGCAGCTTAGGGACAGGGGCCCGACCGGTCTACGAGCAGTACTTC. This sequence encodes CASSLGTGARPVYEQYF.

The chain links TRBV2 to TRBJ2-5; 8 positions agree with TRBD2. The CDR3 is made up of 14 amino acids. Germline CDR1 is SNHLY and CDR2 is FYNNEI. Trimming cost V 3 bases and J 4 bases; bases outside gene matches: 4. The CDR3 region is CASSDGRARETQYF. The CDR3 DNA reads TGTGCCAGCAGTGACGGGAGGGCCAGAGAGACCCAGTACTTC.

The chain carries TRBV25-1 and TRBJ2-7, with TRBD2 identical over 11 bases. Unmatched junction bases numbered 3, after V lost 2 bases and J lost 6 bases. The germline V gene encodes CDR1 MGHDK and CDR2 SYGVNS. The CDR3 length is 14 residues. DNA of the CDR3: TGTGCCAGCAGTGAACTAGCGGGAGGTGGCGAGCAGTACTTC. Its protein product is CASSELAGGGEQYF.

The table lists this clone with a count of one. The rearrangement uses TRBV11-2 and TRBJ2-7, with a weak D call TRBD2 (5 bases). Germline CDR1 and CDR2: SGHAT and FQNNGV. The V and J ends lost 4 bases and 5 bases respectively, with 12 bases between them. The CDR3 extends over 13 amino acids. This CDR3 is CASSYNRGNEQYF. For the CDR3, the DNA is TGTGCCAGCAGCTACAATCGAGGGAACGAGCAGTACTTC.

This sequence joins TRBV5-1 and TRBJ2-7; 12 bases are a match to TRBD1. This CDR3 comprises 16 residues. Germline V gene sequence: CDR1 SGHRS, CDR2 YFSETQ. After removal of 4 bases from V and 7 bases from J, the junction contained 12 bases not matched to a gene. The CDR3 sequence: CASSESGTGGVEEQYF. The CDR3 DNA sequence: TGCGCCAGCAGCGAATCCGGGACAGGGGGCGTAGAAGAGCAGTACTTC.

The gene calls are TRBV5-4 and TRBJ1-2; D is unclear. The V end was cut by 4 bases, the J end by 4 bases, with 17 bases between. Germline V gene lookup returns CDR1 SGHNT and CDR2 YYREEE (reference sequence). This CDR3 is 15 amino acids long. The chain's CDR3 is CASSPTTDRLYGYTF. As DNA, the CDR3 is TGTGCCAGCAGCCCTACAACGGATCGTCTCTATGGCTACACCTTC.

This rearrangement joins TRBV5-1 to TRBJ2-3; 15 positions agree with TRBD2. Germline V gene lookup returns CDR1 SGHRS and CDR2 YFSETQ. CDR3 size: 19 residues. V lost 3 bases to trimming and J lost 0 bases; unmatched junction nucleotides: 8. CDR3 loop: CASSSGLAGGTPSTDTQYF. CDR3 nucleotides: TGCGCCAGCAGCTCGGGACTAGCGGGAGGAACCCCTAGCACAGATACGCAGTATTTT.

This chain connects TRBV19 to TRBJ1-2; no firm D call. The CDR3 consists of 17 residues. V was cut by 4 bases and J by 6 bases, with 24 bases left in between. Germline V lookup: CDR1 LNHDA, CDR2 SQIVND (reference sequence). The CDR3 here is CASSSSSTDILNDGYTF. In DNA form, the CDR3 reads TGTGCCAGTAGTAGTAGTTCGACCGACATCTTGAACGATGGCTACACCTTC.

The gene calls are TRBV11-1 and TRBJ2-1, with unresolved D. Germline V gene lookup returns CDR1 SGHAT and CDR2 FQDESV (reference sequence). Trimming shortened V by 3 bases and J by 4 bases, and 13 bases separated the two germline ends. The CDR3 is made up of 15 amino acids. The CDR3 DNA sequence: TGTGCCAGCAGCTTGTATAAAGGGAAGTACAATGAGCAGTTCTTC. Amino acids: CASSLYKGKYNEQFF.

This chain connects TRBV6-5 to TRBJ2-3; D is undetermined. The length of the CDR3 is 15 residues. Germline values: CDR1 MNHEY, CDR2 SVGAGI. Trimming removed 0 bases from V and 2 bases from J, with 9 bases in between. The CDR3 loop is CASSYSVPTTDTQYF. Here the CDR3 DNA reads TGTGCCAGCAGTTACTCGGTTCCCACCACAGATACGCAGTATTTT.

The gene calls are TRBV1 and TRBJ2-2; the tabulated D call, TRBD2, remains unverified against the DNA. TRBV1 is a pseudogene segment. CDR3 size: 14 residues. CDR3 sequence (DNA): TGCACCAGCAGATCGGGGGTTAACACCGGGGAGCTGTTTTTT. It codes for CTSRSGVNTGELFF.